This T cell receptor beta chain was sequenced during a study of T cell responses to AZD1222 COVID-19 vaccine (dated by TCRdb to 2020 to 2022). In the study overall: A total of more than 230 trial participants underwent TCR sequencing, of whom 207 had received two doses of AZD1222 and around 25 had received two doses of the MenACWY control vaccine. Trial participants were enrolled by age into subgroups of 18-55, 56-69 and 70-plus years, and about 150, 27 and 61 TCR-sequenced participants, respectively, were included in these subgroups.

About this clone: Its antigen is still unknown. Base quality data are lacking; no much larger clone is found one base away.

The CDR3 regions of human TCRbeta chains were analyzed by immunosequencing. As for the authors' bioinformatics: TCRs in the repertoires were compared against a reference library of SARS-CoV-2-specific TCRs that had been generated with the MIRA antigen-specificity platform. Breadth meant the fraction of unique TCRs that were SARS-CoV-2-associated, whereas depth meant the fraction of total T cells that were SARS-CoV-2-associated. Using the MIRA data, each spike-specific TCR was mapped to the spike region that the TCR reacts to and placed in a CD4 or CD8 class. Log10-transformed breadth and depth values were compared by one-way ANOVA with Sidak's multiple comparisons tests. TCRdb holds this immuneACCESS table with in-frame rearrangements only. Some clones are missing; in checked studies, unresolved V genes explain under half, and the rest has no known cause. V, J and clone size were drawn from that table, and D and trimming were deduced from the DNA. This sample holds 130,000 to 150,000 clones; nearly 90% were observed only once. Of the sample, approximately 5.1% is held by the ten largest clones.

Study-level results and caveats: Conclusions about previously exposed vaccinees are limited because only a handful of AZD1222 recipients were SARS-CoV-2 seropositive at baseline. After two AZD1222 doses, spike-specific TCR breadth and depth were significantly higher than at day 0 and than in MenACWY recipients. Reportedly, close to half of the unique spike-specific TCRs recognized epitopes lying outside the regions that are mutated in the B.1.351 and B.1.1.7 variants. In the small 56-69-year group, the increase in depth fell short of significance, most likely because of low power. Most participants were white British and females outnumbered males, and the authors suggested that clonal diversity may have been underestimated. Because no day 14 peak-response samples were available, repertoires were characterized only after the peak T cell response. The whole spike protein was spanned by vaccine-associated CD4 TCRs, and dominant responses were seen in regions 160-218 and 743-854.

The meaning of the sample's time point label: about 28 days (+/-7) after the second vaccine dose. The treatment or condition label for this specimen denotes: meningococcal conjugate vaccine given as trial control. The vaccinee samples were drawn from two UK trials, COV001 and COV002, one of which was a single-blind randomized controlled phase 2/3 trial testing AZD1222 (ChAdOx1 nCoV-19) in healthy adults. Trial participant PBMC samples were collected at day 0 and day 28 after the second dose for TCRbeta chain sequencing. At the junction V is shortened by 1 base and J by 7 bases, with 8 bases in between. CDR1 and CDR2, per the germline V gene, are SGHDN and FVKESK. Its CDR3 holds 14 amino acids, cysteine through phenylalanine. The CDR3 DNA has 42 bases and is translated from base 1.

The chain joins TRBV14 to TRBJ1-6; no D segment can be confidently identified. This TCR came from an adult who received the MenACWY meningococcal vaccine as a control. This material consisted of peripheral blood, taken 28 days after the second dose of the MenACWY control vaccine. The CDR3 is CASSQVFLNSPLHF. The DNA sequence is TGTGCCAGCAGCCAAGTTTTTCTGAATTCACCCCTCCACTTT.